These 2 T cell receptor beta chains came from one sample sequenced in a study of shared clonotypes between healthy human individuals. Data came from immunoSEQ multiplex PCR; TCRdb stores just in-frame clones and leaves some out. The repertoire consists of hundreds of thousands of clones, with approximately 74% occurring once and the leading ten covering over 1.5%. Input material: memory CD4+ T cells sorted from blood. Subset described: CD45RA-negative fraction. The receptor set was obtained from a woman aged 25 to 39 in good health.

J is TRBJ2-7 and V is TRBV5-6; 10 nucleotides agree with TRBD1. The V segment lost 7 bases and the J segment 6 bases; nucleotides outside the gene matches: 10. This CDR3 contains 14 residues. Germline CDR1 is SGHDT and CDR2 is YYEEEE. CDR3 residues: CASYPGQGIFEQYF. The CDR3 bases are TGTGCCAGCTATCCGGGACAGGGGATTTTCGAGCAGTACTTC.

CDR3 DNA: TGTGCCAGCAGCCGGGACAGAACCTACGAGCAGTACTTC. It codes for CASSRDRTYEQYF. V is TRBV7-7 and J is TRBJ2-7; 7 nucleotides align to TRBD1. The J segment lost 2 bases and the V segment lost 5 bases, leaving 3 bases of the junction unmatched. In germline, CDR1 is SSHAT, CDR2 FNYEAQ (reference sequence). The CDR3 consists of 13 residues.